What follows are 17 T cell receptor beta chains derived from one specimen sequenced in a study of T cells expressing NK-cell markers. From the 5' RACE reads, TCRdb lists one entry per CDR3 protein and no DNA. The repertoire table contains a few hundred thousand distinct CDR3 sequences. What was sequenced was blood T cells: a sorted CD56 or NKG2C T cell subset, CD4+ or CD8+ T cells, or bulk PBMC T cells (not recorded which). These receptors came from a man aged 18 to 70 in good health.

The J gene is TRBJ2-5, the V gene TRBV10-3. CDR3 length equals 11 residues. Germline-derived CDR1 and CDR2 are ENHRY and SYGVKD. The CDR3 spells CAIGSQETQYF.

The V and J genes are TRBV29-1 and TRBJ2-2; TCRdb outputs TRBD1, but without DNA this stays unchecked. Germline V gene sequence: CDR1 SQVTM, CDR2 ANQGSEA. The CDR3 loop spans 16 amino acids. The CDR3 spells CSVLHPGQGNTGELFF.

The chain carries TRBV6-1 and TRBJ2-2. Germline V lookup: CDR1 MNHNS, CDR2 SASEGT. The CDR3 extends over 15 amino acids. The CDR3 here is CATRMEHLPTGELFF.

V is TRBV6-1 and J is TRBJ1-2; TCRdb picks TRBD1, but there is no DNA to check that call. This CDR3 has 13 amino acids. The germline V gene encodes CDR1 MNHNS and CDR2 SASEGT. The CDR3 is CATRTGWSYGYTF.

The rearrangement links TRBV30 to TRBJ2-3; without DNA, the TCRdb call of TRBD1 cannot be checked. This CDR3 is built from 17 residues. Germline CDR1 reads GTSNPN; CDR2 reads SVGIG (reference sequence). CDR3 sequence reads: CAWSVGHPGGIKDTQYF. Full variable domain (outside the CDR3, taken from reference TRBV30 and TRBJ2-3): SQTIHQWPATLVQPVGSPLSLECTVEGTSNPNLYWYRQAAGRGLQLLFYSVGIGQISSEVPQNLSASRPQDRQFILSSKKLLLSDSGFYLCAWSVGHPGGIKDTQYFGPGTRLTVL.

This sequence joins TRBV12-3 or TRBV12-4 and TRBJ2-3. CDR3 length equals 15 residues. The CDR3 protein is CASSLRLASTDTQYF.

The V gene is TRBV5-1, the J gene TRBJ2-2; TCRdb returns TRBD1, unconfirmable since there is no DNA. Germline CDR1 is SGHRS and CDR2 is YFSETQ. The CDR3 loop spans 13 amino acids. The CDR3 reads CASRGENTGELFF.

The CDR3 reads CASSPGQVMNTEAFF. The chain has TRBV27 and TRBJ1-1; no DNA is available, so the TRBD1 call from TCRdb remains unchecked. CDR3 length: 15 amino acids. CDR1 is MNHEY and CDR2 is SMNVEV in the germline V gene (reference sequence).

This chain joins TRBV18 and TRBJ1-1; the TRBD1 assignment by TCRdb is unverifiable without DNA. The CDR3 is 14 residues long. Germline loops: CDR1 KGHSH, CDR2 LQKENI. CDR3 protein: CASSPTQGTTEAFF.

The chain carries TRBV18 and TRBJ2-1; without DNA, the TCRdb call of TRBD1 cannot be checked. The CDR3 extends over 15 amino acids. CDR1 and CDR2 from the germline V gene are KGHSH and LQKENI. The CDR3 protein is CASSRQQTAPNEQFF.

The rearrangement joins TRBV27 to TRBJ1-1; TCRdb designates TRBD1, a call that cannot be tested without DNA. The CDR3 loop spans 14 amino acids. Germline CDR1 is MNHEY and CDR2 is SMNVEV (reference sequence). The CDR3 region is CASSPGQPNTEAFF.

The J gene is TRBJ2-5, the V gene TRBV7-9; TCRdb selects TRBD1, and the lack of DNA leaves this call unchecked. This CDR3 contains 15 residues. Germline-derived CDR1 and CDR2 are SEHNR and FQNEAQ (reference sequence). CDR3 sequence reads: CASSAQQGLQETQYF.

CDR3 protein: CASKVGPSTDTQYF. This chain links TRBV7-7 with TRBJ2-3. Germline V gene lookup returns CDR1 SSHAT and CDR2 FNYEAQ (reference sequence). The CDR3 is 14 residues long.

The chain joins TRBV29-1 to TRBJ1-5; the TCRdb call, TRBD1, lacks DNA for checking. This CDR3 spans 15 amino acids. CDR1 is SQVTM and CDR2 is ANQGSEA in the germline V gene. CDR3 region: CSVVFSGHGNQPQHF.

V gene TRBV5-1 combines with J gene TRBJ1-1; absent DNA, TCRdb's TRBD1 call cannot be checked. Germline CDR1 SGHRS, CDR2 YFSETQ. The CDR3 consists of 15 residues. CDR3 loop: CASSYGTGTLIEAFF. Complete variable domain (other parts from reference TRBV5-1 and TRBJ1-1): KAGVTQTPRYLIKTRGQQVTLSCSPISGHRSVSWYQQTPGQGLQFLFEYFSETQRNKGNFPGRFSGRQFSNSRSEMNVSTLELGDSALYLCASSYGTGTLIEAFFGQGTRLTVV.

The rearrangement joins TRBV6-2 or TRBV6-3 to TRBJ1-6; the TCRdb call, TRBD1, lacks DNA for checking. CDR3 length: 16 amino acids. The germline V gene has CDR1 MNHEY and CDR2 SVGEGT. The CDR3 here is CASTPGRSSYNSPLHF.

The V and J genes are TRBV7-2 and TRBJ1-5. Germline loops: CDR1 SGHTA, CDR2 FQGNSA. The CDR3 spans 13 residues. The CDR3 spells CASSLDTSGPQHF.